This T cell receptor beta chain was sequenced for a study of T cells after yellow fever vaccination. The overall study: Some fractions had low cell numbers, and these were prepared with SMART-Seq v4 Ultra Low Input.

Ten or more counts support this clonotype. The TCR cDNA carried a universal primer site and UMIs from 5'RACE template switching. TCRdb re-derived calls from the 5' RACE reads in MiXCR, one entry per CDR3 protein. The sample yields 300,000 to 450,000 distinct CDR3 sequences, less than 9.5% seen once. The germline V gene has CDR1 SGHRS and CDR2 YFSETQ. J gave up 3 bases and V 3 bases, and 3 bases lay outside the gene matches. The length of the CDR3 is 15 residues. The J gene is TRBJ2-3, the V gene TRBV5-1; 11 bases fit TRBD2. The sequence was obtained from a man between 18 and 35 years old who received the YFV17D yellow fever vaccine. The sequenced sample was PBMCs, obtained roughly 46 days after the first yellow fever vaccination. The CDR3 DNA reads TGCGCCAGCAGCTCCCTAGCGGGGGGAACAGATACGCAGTATTTT. It specifies CASSSLAGGTDTQYF.